This T cell receptor beta chain was identified during a study of cytomegalovirus exposure and HLA in healthy donors. Some clones are missing from TCRdb's copy, which holds only in-frame ones; the method was immunoSEQ multiplex PCR. This table holds hundreds of thousands of clones, roughly 87% found once. Germline values: CDR1 MDHEN, CDR2 SYDVKM. This CDR3 spans 14 amino acids. V was shortened by 7 bases and J by 0 bases, with 13 bases between the two germline ends. Sample: PBMCs. The chain has TRBV28 and TRBJ2-7; D unresolved. This TCR was recovered from a woman aged 30 to 39 in good health and CMV-seronegative. CDR3 protein: CASNLGPHSYEQYF. CDR3 sequence (DNA): TGTGCCAGCAACCTCGGACCTCACTCCTACGAGCAGTACTTC.